This TCR beta chain was obtained from a study of blood T cell repertoires in COVID-19. Across the whole study: Samples came from the United States, Italy and Spain, spanning acute and convalescent COVID-19.

Study processing details: Reference gene primer amplification gave nucleated cell count estimates. The repertoire was sequenced with immunoSEQ multiplex PCR; TCRdb's copy has only in-frame clones and lacks some. V, J and clone size were drawn from that table, and D and trimming were deduced from the DNA. The sample has fewer than 150,000 clones, 60% to 85% seen once. The V gene's germline CDR1 is SGHDT and CDR2 YYEEEE. Trimming stripped 4 bases from V and 2 bases from J, with 6 bases between. This CDR3 contains 12 residues. The source material was peripheral blood. The genes are TRBV5-6 and TRBJ1-2; D remains ambiguous. The TCR comes from a human donor with acute or convalescent COVID-19. The donor label of this sample is uncertain. The CDR3 DNA follows: TGTGCCAGCAGCCGAGAGAACTATGGCTACACCTTC. It yields the protein CASSRENYGYTF.